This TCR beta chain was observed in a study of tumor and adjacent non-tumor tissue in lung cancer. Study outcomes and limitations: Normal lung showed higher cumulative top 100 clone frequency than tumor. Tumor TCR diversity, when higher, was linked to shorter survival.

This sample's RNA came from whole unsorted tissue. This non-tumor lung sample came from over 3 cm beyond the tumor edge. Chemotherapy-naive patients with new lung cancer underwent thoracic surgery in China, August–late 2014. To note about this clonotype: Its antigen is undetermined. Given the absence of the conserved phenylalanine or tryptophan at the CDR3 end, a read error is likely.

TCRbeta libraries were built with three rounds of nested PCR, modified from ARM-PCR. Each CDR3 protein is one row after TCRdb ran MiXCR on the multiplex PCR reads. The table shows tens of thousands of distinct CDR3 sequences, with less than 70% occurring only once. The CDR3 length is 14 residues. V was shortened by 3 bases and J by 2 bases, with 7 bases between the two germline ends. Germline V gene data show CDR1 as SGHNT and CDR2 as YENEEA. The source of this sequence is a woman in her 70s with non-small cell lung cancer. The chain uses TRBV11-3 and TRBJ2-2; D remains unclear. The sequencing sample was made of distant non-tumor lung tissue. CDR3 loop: CASSFNSNTGELFL. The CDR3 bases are TGTGCCAGCAGCTTCAACAGTAACACCGGGGAGCTGTTTCTT.